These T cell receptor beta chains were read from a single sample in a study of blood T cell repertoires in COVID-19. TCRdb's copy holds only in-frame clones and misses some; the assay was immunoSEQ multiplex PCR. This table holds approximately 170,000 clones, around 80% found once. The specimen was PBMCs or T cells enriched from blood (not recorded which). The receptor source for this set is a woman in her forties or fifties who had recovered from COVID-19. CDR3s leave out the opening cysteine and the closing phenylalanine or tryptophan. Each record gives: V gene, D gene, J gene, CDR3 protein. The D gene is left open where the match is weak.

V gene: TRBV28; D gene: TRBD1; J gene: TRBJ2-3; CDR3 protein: ASSPWDRDGDTQY
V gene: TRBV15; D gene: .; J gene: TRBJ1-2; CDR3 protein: ATSRDRGRNYGYT
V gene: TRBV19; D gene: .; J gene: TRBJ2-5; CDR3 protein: ASSAGRETQY
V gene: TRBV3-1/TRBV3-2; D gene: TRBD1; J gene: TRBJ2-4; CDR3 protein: ASSQGLSGGNIQY
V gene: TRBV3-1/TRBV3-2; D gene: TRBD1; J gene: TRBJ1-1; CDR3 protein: ASTRDRARRGAF
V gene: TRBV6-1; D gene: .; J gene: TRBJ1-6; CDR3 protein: ASSDAQVGSSPLH
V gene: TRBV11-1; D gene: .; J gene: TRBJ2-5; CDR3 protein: ASSPGRTQY
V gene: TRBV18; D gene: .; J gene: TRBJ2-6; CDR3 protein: ATVGANVLT
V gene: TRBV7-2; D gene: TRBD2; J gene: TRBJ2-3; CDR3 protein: ASSFGGGAGGTQY
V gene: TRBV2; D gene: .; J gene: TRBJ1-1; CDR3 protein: ASRENTEAF
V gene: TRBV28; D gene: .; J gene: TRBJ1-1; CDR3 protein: ASSAPRGNTEAF
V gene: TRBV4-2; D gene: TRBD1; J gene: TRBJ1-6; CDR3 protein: ASSQEGQTDSPLH
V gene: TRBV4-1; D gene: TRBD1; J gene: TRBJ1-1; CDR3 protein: ASSTGANTEAF
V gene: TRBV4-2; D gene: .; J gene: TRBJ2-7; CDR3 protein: ASSQARQLEQY
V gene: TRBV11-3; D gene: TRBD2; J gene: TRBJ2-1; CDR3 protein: ASSSRTSGPYNEQF
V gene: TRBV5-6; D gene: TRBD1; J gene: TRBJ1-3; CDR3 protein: ASSWGQGTGNTIY
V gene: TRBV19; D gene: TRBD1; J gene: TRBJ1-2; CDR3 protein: ASTGRGNGYT
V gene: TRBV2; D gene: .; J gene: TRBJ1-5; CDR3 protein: ASSTQGHSNQPQH
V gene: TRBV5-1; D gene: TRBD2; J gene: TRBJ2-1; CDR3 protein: ASSSLAGGNNEQF
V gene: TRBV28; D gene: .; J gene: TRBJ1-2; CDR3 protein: ASTQLPLNYGYT
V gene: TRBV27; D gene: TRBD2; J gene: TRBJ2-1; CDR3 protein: ASSPRTSGRAVDNEQF
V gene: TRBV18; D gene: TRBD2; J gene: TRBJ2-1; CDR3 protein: ASSPLSGGPLAEQF
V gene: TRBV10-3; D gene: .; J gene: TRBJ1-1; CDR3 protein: ATGIGQDTEAF
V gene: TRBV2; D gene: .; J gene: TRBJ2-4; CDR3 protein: ASSERGGGSPINLAKNIQY
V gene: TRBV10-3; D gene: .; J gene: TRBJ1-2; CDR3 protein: AISEGGNYGYT
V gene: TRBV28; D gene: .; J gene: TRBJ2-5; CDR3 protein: ASSSAGQSQETQY
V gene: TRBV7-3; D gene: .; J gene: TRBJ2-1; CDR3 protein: ASSLTGGVSNEQF
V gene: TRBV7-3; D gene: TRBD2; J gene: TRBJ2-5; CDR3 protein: ASSPEGLRQETQY
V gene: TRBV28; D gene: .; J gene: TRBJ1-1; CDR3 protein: ASSSGTPVEAF
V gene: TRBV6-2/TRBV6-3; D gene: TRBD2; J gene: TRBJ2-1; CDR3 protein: ASSRWSSGGFNEQF
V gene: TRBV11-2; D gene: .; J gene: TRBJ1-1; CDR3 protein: ASSLKATGNTEAF
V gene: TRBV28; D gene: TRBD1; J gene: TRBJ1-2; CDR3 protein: ASRSTGGSNYGYT
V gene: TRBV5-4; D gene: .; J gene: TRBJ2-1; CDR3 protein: ASSLEDSSYNEQF
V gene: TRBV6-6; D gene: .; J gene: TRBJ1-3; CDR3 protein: ASSYVQGPGNTIY
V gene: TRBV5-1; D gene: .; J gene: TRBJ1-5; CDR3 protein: ASSSGPGEGNQPQH
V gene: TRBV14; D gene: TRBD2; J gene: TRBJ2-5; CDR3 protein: ASSLTSGSIGETQY
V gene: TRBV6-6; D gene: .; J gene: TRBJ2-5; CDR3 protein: AIQPGTGKETQY
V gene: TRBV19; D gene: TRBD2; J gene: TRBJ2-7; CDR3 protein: ASSMRAGVREQY
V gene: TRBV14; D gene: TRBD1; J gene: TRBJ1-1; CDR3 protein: ASSPAGTGLKAF
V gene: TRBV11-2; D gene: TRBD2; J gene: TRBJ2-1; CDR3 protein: ASLKRDRDNEQF
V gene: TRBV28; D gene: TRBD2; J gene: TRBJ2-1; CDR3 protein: ASSLIAGNNEQF
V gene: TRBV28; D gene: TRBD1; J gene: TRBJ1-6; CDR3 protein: ASSSGQYNSPLH
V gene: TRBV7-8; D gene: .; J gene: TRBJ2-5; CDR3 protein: ASSNRLEETQY